The 22 T cell receptor beta chains reported below all come from one sample, sequenced in a study of persistence of HIV-infected CD4 T cells. The libraries were made with immunoSEQ version 4 in survey mode. Generated by immunoSEQ multiplex PCR, the TCRdb table keeps only in-frame clones and is missing some. The sample consists of 36,000 or so clones, more than 75% of them appearing once. Cells were stimulated with overlapping HIV-1 Gag 15-mer peptides. CD40L-negative CD69-negative CD45RO-high memory CD4+ T cells were sorted as populations depleted of antigen-responding cells. No antigens are known for them. The sequencing here drew on cultured CD4+ T cells from PBMCs, taken from a patient who received antiretroviral therapy. All receptors derive from an adult with HIV. The donor label of this sample is uncertain.

The table lists this clone with a count of one. This sequence joins TRBV29-1 and TRBJ2-1; D perhaps matches TRBD2 (5 bases). Trimming took 4 bases from V and 6 from J, leaving 10 bases between them. CDR1 SQVTM and CDR2 ANQGSEA come from the germline V gene. CDR3 size: 12 residues. The CDR3 DNA sequence: TGCAGCGTTGTTAGGGAGATCAATGAGCAGTTCTTC. Its protein is CSVVREINEQFF.

This chain links TRBV5-1 with TRBJ1-5; D not certain. Per the germline V gene, CDR1 is SGHRS and CDR2 is YFSETQ. This CDR3 spans 13 amino acids. Deletions cut 1 base from V and 1 base from J, with 3 bases between. CDR3 in DNA: TGCGCCAGCAGCTTGTTAAGCAATCAGCCCCAGCATTTT. It encodes CASSLLSNQPQHF. The complete variable domain, with remaining parts taken from reference TRBV5-1 and TRBJ1-5, reads KAGVTQTPRYLIKTRGQQVTLSCSPISGHRSVSWYQQTPGQGLQFLFEYFSETQRNKGNFPGRFSGRQFSNSRSEMNVSTLELGDSALYLCASSLLSNQPQHFGDGTRLSIL.

This sequence joins TRBV10-3 and TRBJ2-2; TRBD1 matches at 9 bases. In germline, CDR1 is ENHRY, CDR2 SYGVKD. The V segment lost 7 bases and the J segment 6 bases; nucleotides outside the gene matches: 6. The CDR3 runs 14 residues. The CDR3 loop reads CAIKGTGTSGELFF. The CDR3 DNA reads TGTGCCATCAAAGGGACAGGGACCTCCGGGGAGCTGTTTTTT.

V usage is TRBV10-3 and J usage is TRBJ1-1; D remains ambiguous. The germline CDR1 and CDR2 sequences are ENHRY and SYGVKD. V dropped 7 bases and J dropped 1 base, with 7 bases sitting between them. CDR3 length: 12 residues. CDR3: CAITPGNTEAFF. The CDR3 nucleotides are TGTGCCATCACCCCCGGGAACACTGAAGCTTTCTTT.

The chain combines TRBV5-1 with TRBJ2-7; no clear D gene. Between the trimmed V and J ends, which lost 2 bases and 3 bases, there was a span of 6 bases. CDR1 and CDR2 from the germline V gene are SGHRS and YFSETQ. This CDR3 has 12 amino acids. The chain's CDR3 is CASSFAGYEQYF. The CDR3 DNA reads TGCGCCAGCAGCTTTGCCGGCTACGAGCAGTACTTC.

The chain links TRBV25-1 to TRBJ1-4; 7 nucleotides agree with TRBD1. Germline V gene data show CDR1 as MGHDK and CDR2 as SYGVNS. This CDR3 is 17 amino acids long. The ends lost 8 bases at V and 4 bases at J; junction bases unmatched: 16. The CDR3 loop is CASRDRGRGGYNEKLFF. The CDR3 DNA reads TGTGCCAGCCGGGACAGAGGTCGCGGGGGGTATAATGAAAAACTGTTTTTT.

The rearrangement joins TRBV19 to TRBJ1-1, with 7 bases lining up with TRBD1. V lost 4 bases, J lost 4 bases, and 9 bases stayed unmatched. The germline V gene has CDR1 LNHDA and CDR2 SQIVND (reference sequence). CDR3 length: 15 residues. The CDR3 DNA is TGTGCCAGTAGTAGAAGACAGGGCGGCGGCACTGAAGCTTTCTTT. It translates to CASSRRQGGGTEAFF. The full variable domain, with the rest looked up from reference TRBV19 and TRBJ1-1, is DGGITQSPKYLFRKEGQNVTLSCEQNLNHDAMYWYRQDPGQGLRLIYYSQIVNDFQKGDIAEGYSVSREKKESFPLTVTSAQKNPTAFYLCASSRRQGGGTEAFFGQGTRLTVV.

This clone was found once. The chain uses TRBV5-1 and TRBJ1-2, with D maybe TRBD1 (6 bases). V lost 3 bases and J lost 6, with 9 bases in between. The CDR3 sequence is 12 residues long. In germline, CDR1 is SGHRS, CDR2 YFSETQ. The CDR3 sequence is CASSWGGDGYTF. For the CDR3, the DNA is TGCGCCAGCAGCTGGGGGGGCGATGGCTACACCTTC.

This chain links TRBV9 with TRBJ2-1; TRBD2 matches 8 bases. V trimming: 1 base; J trimming: 4 bases; junction bases outside the gene matches: 7. CDR3 length: 16 residues. CDR1 is SGDLS, CDR2 YYNGEE, per germline. CDR3 DNA: TGTGCCAGCAGCGTACTCGGTAGCGGGGCGTACAATGAGCAGTTCTTC. Its translation: CASSVLGSGAYNEQFF.

The rearrangement uses TRBV20-1 and TRBJ1-1; 8 bases agree with TRBD1. V was clipped by 5 bases and J by 4 bases; unmatched bases: 6. Germline V gene lookup returns CDR1 DFQATT and CDR2 SNEGSKA (reference sequence). This CDR3 comprises 13 residues. CDR3 in amino acids: CSAGDRGGTEAFF. In DNA form, the CDR3 reads TGCAGTGCTGGTGACAGGGGAGGCACTGAAGCTTTCTTT.

The V call is TRBV5-1, the J call TRBJ1-1; D not certain. Per germline, CDR1 SGHRS and CDR2 YFSETQ. This CDR3 spans 13 amino acids. Trimming removed 2 bases at V and 4 bases at J, with 9 bases between. Here the CDR3 DNA reads TGCGCCAGCAGCTTAGAAGTGGGCACTGAAGCTTTCTTT. Amino acids: CASSLEVGTEAFF.

The chain couples TRBV5-5 to TRBJ1-3; D unclear. The CDR3 runs to 13 residues. Germline loops: CDR1 SGHKS, CDR2 YYEKEE (reference sequence). V was clipped by 0 bases and J by 6 bases, with 7 bases between them. The CDR3 sequence: CASSLGRQNTIYF. CDR3 nucleotides: TGTGCCAGCAGCTTGGGCCGCCAAAACACCATATATTTT.

This clone has only a few counts. The chain employs TRBV9 and TRBJ1-2; D is possibly TRBD1 (5 bases). Trimming removed 5 bases at V and 2 bases at J, with 13 bases between. The CDR3 runs 14 residues. Per the germline V gene, CDR1 is SGDLS and CDR2 is YYNGEE. The CDR3 sequence is CASRAGTGNYGYTF. CDR3 in DNA: TGTGCCAGCAGGGCCGGGACGGGGAACTATGGCTACACCTTC. Filled out from reference TRBV9 and TRBJ1-2, the complete variable domain reads DSGVTQTPKHLITATGQRVTLRCSPRSGDLSVYWYQQSLDQGLQFLIQYYNGEERAKGNILERFSAQQFPDLHSELNLSSLELGDSALYFCASRAGTGNYGYTFGSGTRLTVV.

V gene TRBV29-1 combines with J gene TRBJ2-5; D might be TRBD2 (6 bases). V was cut by 1 base and J by 5 bases, with 8 bases left in between. In germline, CDR1 is SQVTM, CDR2 ANQGSEA. The CDR3 is 12 residues long. This CDR3 is CSVEGRGETQYF. Here the CDR3 DNA reads TGCAGCGTTGAAGGTCGGGGGGAGACCCAGTACTTC.

In nucleotides, the CDR3 is TGTGCCAGCAGTCTGACCTCCACCGGGGAGCTGTTTTTT. Translation gives CASSLTSTGELFF. V is TRBV6-4 and J is TRBJ2-2; D gene uncertain. The CDR3 spans 13 residues. The V end was cut by 5 bases, the J end by 4 bases, with 8 bases between. Germline CDR1 is MRHNA and CDR2 is SNTAGT.

Here the CDR3 DNA reads TGTGCCATTAAGGACAGGGATGGAGAAAAACTGTTTTTT. Its translation: CAIKDRDGEKLFF. The V and J genes are TRBV6-5 and TRBJ1-4, with 8 bases matching TRBD1. Trimming at V came to 10 bases and at J to 8 bases, leaving 9 bases not matched to a gene. The CDR3 consists of 13 residues. The germline V gene has CDR1 MNHEY and CDR2 SVGAGI.

The chain joins TRBV12-3 or TRBV12-4 to TRBJ2-3; possibly TRBD1 for D (6 bases). The CDR3 runs 13 residues. V lost 8 bases and J lost 0, with 9 bases in between. The CDR3 is CASGGPSTDTQYF. As DNA, the CDR3 is TGTGCCAGCGGGGGCCCTAGCACAGATACGCAGTATTTT.

The V gene is TRBV28, the J gene TRBJ2-2; D is unresolved. Trimming took off 7 bases at V and 7 bases at J, with 13 bases between the two ends. Looked up from germline, CDR1 is MDHEN and CDR2 is SYDVKM. The CDR3 is 13 amino acids. The DNA for the CDR3 is TGTGCCAGCACCCAGCGTCGGAACGGGGAGCTGTTTTTT. Amino acid sequence: CASTQRRNGELFF.

This clone has just a few counts. This chain joins TRBV15 and TRBJ1-2; 7 bases are shared with TRBD1. The CDR3 extends over 13 amino acids. Germline V CDR1 and CDR2: LNHNV, YYDKDF (reference sequence). J was trimmed by 8 bases and V by 1 base; bases with no gene match: 4. The CDR3 bases are TGTGCCACCAGCAGAGGGGCAGGGGGAGGCTACACCTTC. Translation: CATSRGAGGGYTF.

The gene calls are TRBV5-4 and TRBJ2-7; D unresolved. Deletions cut 1 base from V and 0 bases from J, with 5 bases between. The CDR3 loop spans 13 amino acids. Germline V gene data show CDR1 as SGHNT and CDR2 as YYREEE (reference sequence). CDR3 protein: CASSLYGSYEQYV. The CDR3 DNA reads as TGTGCCAGCAGCTTGTACGGCTCCTACGAGCAGTACGTC.

V usage is TRBV7-9 and J usage is TRBJ1-4; D is uncertain. The V gene lost 5 bases and the J gene lost 7 bases, with 14 bases spanning the gap. There are 14 residues in the CDR3. From germline, CDR1 is SEHNR and CDR2 FQNEAQ (reference sequence). The CDR3 reads CASSVQDRGEKLFF. CDR3 in DNA: TGTGCCAGCAGCGTGCAGGATCGCGGTGAAAAACTGTTTTTT.

This clone was seen just once. This rearrangement joins TRBV5-4 to TRBJ1-3; D is uncertain. The CDR3 consists of 15 residues. Per the germline V gene, CDR1 is SGHNT and CDR2 is YYREEE (reference sequence). V lost 0 bases to trimming and J lost 3 bases, with 10 bases between them. CDR3 residues: CASSLAGGYGNTIYF. CDR3 nucleotides: TGTGCCAGCAGCTTGGCCGGCGGGTATGGAAACACCATATATTTT.